This T cell receptor beta chain was captured in a study of blood T cell repertoires in COVID-19. Deletions cut 3 bases from V and 0 bases from J, with 24 bases between. Germline V lookup: CDR1 MNHEY, CDR2 SMNVEV (reference sequence). The CDR3 extends over 19 amino acids. Authors' analysis steps: Reference gene primer amplification gave nucleated cell count estimates. This table comes from immunoSEQ multiplex PCR, and its TCRdb copy is limited to in-frame clones, with some not included. V and J calls and clone size follow that table, whereas D and trimming were derived from the DNA. Of approximately 300,000 clones listed, approximately 90% were seen once; the top ten hold just under 6.5%.

Material for sequencing was peripheral blood. The sequence derives from a woman aged 45-60 years with COVID-19, enrolled during active disease. The chain links TRBV27 to TRBJ2-7, with a possible D match to TRBD1 (6 bases). Here the CDR3 DNA reads TGTGCCAGCAGTTTTCTCTTGGAGGACAGCCTAAAAAGCTCCTACGAGCAGTACTTC. This encodes CASSFLLEDSLKSSYEQYF.